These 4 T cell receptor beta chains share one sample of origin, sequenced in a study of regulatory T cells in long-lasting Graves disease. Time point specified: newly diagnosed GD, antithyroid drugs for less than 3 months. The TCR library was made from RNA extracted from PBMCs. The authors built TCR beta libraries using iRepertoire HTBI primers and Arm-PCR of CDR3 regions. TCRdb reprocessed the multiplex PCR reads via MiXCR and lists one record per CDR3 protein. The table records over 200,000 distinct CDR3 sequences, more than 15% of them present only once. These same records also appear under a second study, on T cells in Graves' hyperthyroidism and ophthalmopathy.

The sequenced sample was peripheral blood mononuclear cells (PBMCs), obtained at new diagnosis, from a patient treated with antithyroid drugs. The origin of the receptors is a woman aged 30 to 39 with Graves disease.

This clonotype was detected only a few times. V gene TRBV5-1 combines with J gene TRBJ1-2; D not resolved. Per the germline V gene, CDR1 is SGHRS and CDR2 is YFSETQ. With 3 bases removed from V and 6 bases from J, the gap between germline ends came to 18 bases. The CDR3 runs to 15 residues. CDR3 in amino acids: CASSSLRESLDGYTF. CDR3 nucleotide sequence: TGCGCCAGCAGCTCGTTGCGGGAAAGTTTGGATGGCTACACCTTC.

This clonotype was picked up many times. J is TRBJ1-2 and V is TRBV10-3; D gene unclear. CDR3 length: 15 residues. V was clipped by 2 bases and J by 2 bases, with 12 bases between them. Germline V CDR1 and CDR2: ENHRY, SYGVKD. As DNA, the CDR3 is TGTGCCATCAGTGAGCGGGGAGGGTGGAACTATGGCTACACCTTC. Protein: CAISERGGWNYGYTF.

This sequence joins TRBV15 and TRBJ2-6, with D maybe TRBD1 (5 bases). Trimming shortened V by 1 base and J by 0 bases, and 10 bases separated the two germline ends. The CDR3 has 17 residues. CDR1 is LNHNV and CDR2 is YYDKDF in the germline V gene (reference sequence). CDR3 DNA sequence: TGTGCCACCAGCAGAGGGCTTAGGGGCTCTGGGGCCAACGTCCTGACTTTC. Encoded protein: CATSRGLRGSGANVLTF.

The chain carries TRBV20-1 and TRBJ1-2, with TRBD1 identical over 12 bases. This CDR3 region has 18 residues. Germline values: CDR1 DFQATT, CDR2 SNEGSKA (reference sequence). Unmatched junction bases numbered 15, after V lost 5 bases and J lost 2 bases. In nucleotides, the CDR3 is TGCAGTGCTCCTCCAAGGGGGACAGGGGGCCGGCAAAACTATGGCTACACCTTC. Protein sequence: CSAPPRGTGGRQNYGYTF.